The clone carrying this TCR beta chain was found a few times. CDR3-region Arm-PCR and iRepertoire HTBI primers produced the TCR beta libraries. TCRdb reprocessed the multiplex PCR reads with MiXCR, giving one entry per CDR3 protein. In the table there are approximately 360,000 distinct CDR3 sequences, 12% of which are singletons. Time point specified: newly diagnosed GD, antithyroid drugs for less than 3 months. From RNA extracted from PBMCs, the TCR library was made. These data belong to a study of regulatory T cells in long-lasting Graves disease. This CDR3 spans 15 amino acids. Looked up from germline, CDR1 is LGHNA and CDR2 is YNFKEQ. Trimming took off 0 bases at V and 4 bases at J, with 12 bases between the two ends. These same data were also listed under a study on T cells in Graves' hyperthyroidism and ophthalmopathy. That source adds: Disease duration under 2 months; hyperthyroidism patients were aged 18 to 65.

The chain has TRBV4-2 and TRBJ1-2; D perhaps matches TRBD1 (5 bases). The sequences come from peripheral blood mononuclear cells (PBMCs), collected at new diagnosis, from a patient treated with antithyroid drugs. The clonotype comes from a woman between 18 and 30 years old with Graves disease. Written as DNA, the CDR3 is TGTGCCAGCAGCCAAGACCGTCAGGGACTCTATGGCTACACCTTC. Protein: CASSQDRQGLYGYTF.